The 32 T cell receptor beta chains below all came from one sample that was sequenced in a study of patients and donors after allogeneic stem cell transplantation. TCRdb re-analysed the RT-PCR reads in MiXCR, keeping a single row per CDR3 protein. The sample gives just under 20,000 distinct CDR3 sequences, 4.5% to 6% of which show up once; around 40% is in the top ten. Sequencing used blood, either unsorted or a sorted T cell fraction (not recorded which). Receptor source: a human donor who was either an allogeneic HSCT recipient or a stem cell or donor lymphocyte infusion donor (not recorded which). It is not recorded whose cells these are; they may come from a transplant donor.

This clonotype was detected many times. The chain links TRBV12-3 or TRBV12-4 to TRBJ1-3; no clear D gene. V was pared by 3 bases and J by 2 bases, with 8 bases between. This CDR3 region has 14 residues. The CDR3 sequence: CASSLRRAGNTIYF. The CDR3 DNA reads as TGTGCCAGCAGTTTGAGAAGGGCTGGAAACACCATATATTTT.

This clonotype was counted many times. The gene calls are TRBV20-1 and TRBJ2-2; D is unclear. This CDR3 contains 12 residues. Germline CDR1 reads DFQATT; CDR2 reads SNEGSKA (reference sequence). V shed 6 bases and J shed 9 bases, with 14 bases lying between them. The chain's CDR3 is CSAPTAVRELFF. The CDR3 DNA sequence: TGCAGTGCACCGACCGCCGTCCGGGAGCTGTTTTTT.

The sample holds many counts of this clonotype. The chain recombines TRBV20-1 with TRBJ2-3, with 9 nucleotides matching TRBD2. The germline CDR1 and CDR2 sequences are DFQATT and SNEGSKA (reference sequence). The trim removed 5 bases at V and 10 bases at J, leaving 4 bases unmatched. CDR3 length: 11 residues. The CDR3 loop reads CSAPAGGPQYF. CDR3 DNA: TGCAGTGCTCCGGCGGGGGGGCCGCAGTATTTT.

The chain links TRBV12-3 or TRBV12-4 to TRBJ1-1; D gene ambiguous. The length of the CDR3 is 15 residues. The V and J ends lost 3 bases and 0 bases respectively, with 11 bases between them. CDR3 in amino acids: CASSFSGALNTEAFF. The CDR3 DNA follows: TGTGCCAGCAGTTTCAGCGGAGCCCTGAACACTGAAGCTTTCTTT.

This clonotype was observed at least ten times. The chain links TRBV15 to TRBJ1-1; TRBD1 matches at 7 bases. J gave up 3 bases and V 4 bases, and 8 bases lay outside the gene matches. The CDR3 is made up of 15 amino acids. CDR1 is LNHNV, CDR2 YYDKDF, per germline (reference sequence). The CDR3 here is CATSNPSRGDTEAFF. The CDR3 nucleotides read TGTGCCACCAGCAACCCAAGCAGGGGGGACACTGAAGCTTTCTTT. Using reference TRBV15 and TRBJ1-1 for the parts outside the CDR3, the full variable domain is DAMVIQNPRYQVTQFGKPVTLSCSQTLNHNVMYWYQQKSSQAPKLLFHYYDKDFNNEADTPDNFQSRRPNTSFCFLDIRSPGLGDTAMYLCATSNPSRGDTEAFFGQGTRLTVV.

The V and J genes are TRBV7-9 and TRBJ2-1; TRBD2 agrees at 9 bases. The CDR3 contains 16 residues. Germline trimming cut 4 bases from V and 10 bases from J; bases unmatched to any gene: 14. CDR1 SEHNR and CDR2 FQNEAQ come from the germline V gene (reference sequence). CDR3 residues: CASSSSGTLKRDEQFF. The CDR3 nucleotides are TGTGCCAGCAGCTCTAGCGGGACCCTAAAAAGGGACGAGCAGTTCTTC.

This clonotype was counted many times. The chain uses TRBV4-1 and TRBJ2-2, with D hard to call. CDR1 and CDR2 from the germline V gene are MGHRA and YSYEKL. Trimming took off 5 bases at V and 1 base at J, with 11 bases between the two ends. This CDR3 has 15 residues. CDR3: CASSFTSQNTGELFF. The CDR3 region has the DNA TGCGCCAGCAGCTTTACTTCTCAGAACACCGGGGAGCTGTTTTTT.

At least ten counts were recorded for this clonotype. The chain carries TRBV9 and TRBJ2-2; D uncertain. Trimming shortened V by 0 bases and J by 3 bases, and 9 bases separated the two germline ends. CDR3 length: 15 amino acids. The V gene's germline CDR1 is SGDLS and CDR2 YYNGEE. CDR3 in amino acids: CASSVGSQYTGELFF. CDR3 sequence (DNA): TGTGCCAGCAGCGTAGGTTCGCAGTACACCGGGGAGCTGTTTTTT. Drawing the rest from reference TRBV9 and TRBJ2-2, the complete variable domain is DSGVTQTPKHLITATGQRVTLRCSPRSGDLSVYWYQQSLDQGLQFLIQYYNGEERAKGNILERFSAQQFPDLHSELNLSSLELGDSALYFCASSVGSQYTGELFFGEGSRLTVL.

This clonotype qualifies as medium-sized. The chain has TRBV5-1 and TRBJ2-1, with TRBD2 matching over 12 bases. Germline values: CDR1 SGHRS, CDR2 YFSETQ. V shed 4 bases and J 7 bases; nucleotides not matched to a gene: 6. The length of the CDR3 is 15 residues. CDR3 coding DNA: TGCGCCAGCAGCAAGACCGGGACTAGCGGGAATGAGCAGTTCTTC. It codes for CASSKTGTSGNEQFF.

At least ten counts were recorded for this clonotype. The V call is TRBV6-5, the J call TRBJ1-2, with D possibly being TRBD1 (5 bases). The length of the CDR3 is 15 residues. Germline CDR1 is MNHEY and CDR2 is SVGAGI. The ends were cut back, 2 bases at V and 7 bases at J, with 17 bases in the middle. The CDR3 DNA is TGTGCCAGCAGTTACGGTGGGGGGGGTTTCCGTGGCTACACCTTC. Translated: CASSYGGGGFRGYTF.

Many counts were recorded for this clonotype. The V and J genes are TRBV5-1 and TRBJ1-1; D not certain. The CDR3 has 14 residues. V was pared by 0 bases and J by 6 bases, with 12 bases between. CDR1 SGHRS and CDR2 YFSETQ come from the germline V gene. CDR3: CASSLGSAAAEAFF. In nucleotides, the CDR3 is TGCGCCAGCAGCTTGGGGTCCGCGGCGGCTGAAGCTTTCTTT.

This clonotype showed up many times. The genes are TRBV7-9 and TRBJ2-7; either TRBD1 or TRBD2 may supply D (6 bases each). Trimming cost V 4 bases and J 3 bases, with 19 bases left between them. The length of the CDR3 is 16 residues. Germline-derived CDR1 and CDR2 are SEHNR and FQNEAQ (reference sequence). In DNA form, the CDR3 reads TGTGCCAGCAGCTCCGGGGTGGGGGGCGGAAGCTACGAGCAGTACTTC. Its translation is CASSSGVGGGSYEQYF.

This clonotype was detected ten times or more. The V and J genes are TRBV7-9 and TRBJ1-4, with 9 positions matching TRBD1. J lost 7 bases, V lost 5 bases, and 5 bases had no gene match. The CDR3 is made up of 14 amino acids. Per germline, CDR1 SEHNR and CDR2 FQNEAQ (reference sequence). The CDR3 region is CASSLGQGLEKLFF. The CDR3 region has the DNA TGTGCCAGCAGCCTAGGACAGGGGCTTGAAAAACTGTTTTTT.

This clonotype turned up a few times. The chain joins TRBV27 to TRBJ1-6; D unclear. Trimming pared 4 bases from V and 14 bases from J, leaving 12 bases between. Looked up from germline, CDR1 is MNHEY and CDR2 is SMNVEV (reference sequence). This CDR3 is 12 amino acids long. CDR3 nucleotide sequence: TGTGCCAGCAGTTCGCCCCCCCGGGCCCTCCACTTT. It encodes CASSSPPRALHF.

This clonotype was counted ten times or more. The genes are TRBV3-1 and TRBJ2-5; D ambiguous. This CDR3 has 14 amino acids. The V and J ends lost 1 base and 1 base respectively, with 7 bases between them. Germline V gene sequence: CDR1 LGHDT, CDR2 YNNKEL (reference sequence). For the CDR3, the DNA is TGTGCCAGCAGCCAAGCTGGATTCCAAGAGACCCAGTACTTC. It encodes CASSQAGFQETQYF.

Points on this clonotype: The germline gene is not matched at one end of the junction; a read error may be the cause. The gene calls are TRBV29-1 and TRBJ2-2, with 10 bases that match TRBD1. The CDR3 length is 15 residues. The germline CDR1 and CDR2 sequences are SQVTM and ANQGSEA. The CDR3: CSIGTGTGVTGELLF. CDR3 sequence (DNA): TGCAGCATAGGAACCGGGACAGGGGTCACCGGGGAGCTGCTTTTT.

This clonotype turned up a few times. The chain couples TRBV19 to TRBJ1-2, with D possibly matching TRBD1 (6 bases). Per the germline V gene, CDR1 is LNHDA and CDR2 is SQIVND (reference sequence). Deletions cut 5 bases from V and 8 bases from J, with 18 bases between. This CDR3 contains 14 residues. CDR3 in amino acids: CASSSQGSWLGYTF. CDR3 in DNA: TGTGCCAGTAGTTCACAGGGTTCTTGGCTCGGCTACACCTTC.

This clonotype was seen ten or more times. The chain couples TRBV7-8 to TRBJ2-7; D is unresolved. Germline assignment: CDR1 SGHVS and CDR2 FQNEAQ. The CDR3 contains 13 residues. V dropped 5 bases and J dropped 4 bases, with 12 bases sitting between them. This CDR3 reads CASSRRGSYEQYF. The CDR3 nucleotides read TGTGCCAGCAGCCGCCGAGGATCATACGAGCAGTACTTC.

This clonotype was seen repeatedly, ten times or more. This rearrangement joins TRBV18 to TRBJ1-1, with 8 bases lining up with TRBD1. The germline gives CDR1 KGHSH, CDR2 LQKENI. CDR3 length: 14 residues. Trimming took 3 bases from V and 5 from J; bases not matched to a gene: 5. As DNA, the CDR3 is TGTGCCAGCTCACCGGGCAGGGGGCAGACTGAAGCTTTCTTT. Its translation: CASSPGRGQTEAFF.

At least ten counts were recorded for this clonotype. The chain uses TRBV5-5 and TRBJ1-1; TRBD1 might be the D (5 bases). Germline V gene lookup returns CDR1 SGHKS and CDR2 YYEKEE (reference sequence). V lost 1 base and J 0 bases, leaving 7 bases between the germline ends. This CDR3 contains 14 residues. The chain's CDR3 is CASSLRGMNTEAFF. The CDR3 bases are TGTGCCAGCAGCTTGAGGGGAATGAACACTGAAGCTTTCTTT.

In its sample, this clonotype was seen many times. The V call is TRBV20-1, the J call TRBJ2-1; 11 bases map to TRBD2. Germline V CDR1 and CDR2: DFQATT, SNEGSKA (reference sequence). The CDR3 sequence is 14 residues long. Unmatched junction bases numbered 8, after V lost 7 bases and J lost 6 bases. The CDR3 protein is CSVPTSGDFNEQFF. The DNA for the CDR3 is TGCAGTGTTCCGACTAGCGGGGATTTCAATGAGCAGTTCTTC.

This clonotype came up many times. The V gene is TRBV24-1, the J gene TRBJ2-7; no firm D call. This CDR3 contains 13 residues. The V and J ends lost 6 bases and 3 bases respectively, with 11 bases between them. Germline V gene data show CDR1 as KGHDR and CDR2 as SFDVKD. The CDR3 region has the DNA TGTGCCACCAGTACGGGCCCAGACTACGAGCAGTACTTC. Protein: CATSTGPDYEQYF.

V gene TRBV7-9 combines with J gene TRBJ1-6, with 10 bases that match TRBD1. The CDR3 contains 17 residues. Germline CDR1 reads SEHNR; CDR2 reads FQNEAQ (reference sequence). J lost 7 bases, V lost 1 base, and 7 bases had no gene match. The CDR3 bases are TGTGCCAGCAGCTTAGGGGGACAGGGGAGGTGGAATTCACCCCTCCACTTT. It translates to CASSLGGQGRWNSPLHF.

The genes are TRBV18 and TRBJ2-5; D gene unclear. The CDR3 sequence is 12 residues long. V was trimmed by 6 bases and J by 4 bases, leaving 9 bases between them. Looked up from germline, CDR1 is KGHSH and CDR2 is LQKENI. CDR3 nucleotide sequence: TGTGCCAGCTCCTCGGAGCGAGAGACCCAGTACTTC. It codes for CASSSERETQYF.

This clonotype has a handful of counts. J is TRBJ2-2 and V is TRBV7-2; 10 bases are a match to TRBD1. V gave up 1 base and J gave up 6 bases; unmatched junction bases: 8. The CDR3 sequence is 17 residues long. CDR1 is SGHTA and CDR2 is FQGNSA in the germline V gene. This CDR3 is CASSLGTGTGVPGELFF. The CDR3 DNA follows: TGTGCCAGCAGCTTAGGGACCGGGACAGGGGTTCCCGGGGAGCTGTTTTTT.

This clonotype has at least ten counts. V and J are TRBV28 and TRBJ2-1; D is uncertain. Germline assignment: CDR1 MDHEN and CDR2 SYDVKM. The V end was cut by 3 bases, the J end by 7 bases, with 4 bases between. The CDR3 is 11 residues long. In DNA, the CDR3 is TGTGCCAGCAGTTTTAATAATGAGCAGTTCTTC. This translates into CASSFNNEQFF. The variable domain in full, with the rest retrieved from reference TRBV28 and TRBJ2-1, is DVKVTQSSRYLVKRTGEKVFLECVQDMDHENMFWYRQDPGLGLRLIYFSYDVKMKEKGDIPEGYSVSREKKERFSLILESASTNQTSMYLCASSFNNEQFFGPGTRLTVL.

The J gene is TRBJ2-1, the V gene TRBV19, with 8 bases fitting TRBD2. Losses at the gene ends were 7 bases for V and 5 bases for J; bases not matched to a gene: 13. Germline V CDR1 and CDR2: LNHDA, SQIVND (reference sequence). This CDR3 contains 16 residues. The CDR3 loop is CASKALQGLGHNEQFF. The CDR3 DNA sequence: TGTGCCAGTAAGGCGCTACAGGGACTAGGGCACAATGAGCAGTTCTTC.

In this sample, this clonotype turned up many times. CDR3 sequence reads: CSVLRESDTQYF. CDR3 coding DNA: TGCAGCGTCCTAAGAGAGTCAGATACGCAGTATTTT. The chain employs TRBV29-1 and TRBJ2-3; no reliable D call. This CDR3 has 12 residues. Trimming removed 6 bases from V and 4 bases from J, with 11 bases in between. Germline CDR1 reads SQVTM; CDR2 reads ANQGSEA.

This clonotype has a count of ten or more. The chain has TRBV6-1 and TRBJ2-7; the D gene is possibly TRBD1 (5 bases). The CDR3 covers 16 residues. Germline V CDR1 and CDR2: MNHNS, SASEGT. Deletions cut 4 bases from V and 7 bases from J, with 23 bases between. This chain's CDR3 is CASSGTGRRVSGEQYF. In nucleotides, the CDR3 is TGTGCCAGCAGTGGAACCGGCCGCCGAGTGTCAGGGGAGCAGTACTTC.

The table lists this clonotype with many counts. For the CDR3, the DNA is TGTGCCACCAGTAAAGAGGGTTGGGGCTACACCTTC. Translating gives CATSKEGWGYTF. V and J are TRBV24-1 and TRBJ1-2; D remains unclear. The CDR3 has 12 amino acids. Per the germline V gene, CDR1 is KGHDR and CDR2 is SFDVKD. Trimming removed 6 bases from V and 8 bases from J, with 12 bases in between.

This clonotype was counted many times. V usage is TRBV15 and J usage is TRBJ1-3; the D is unclear. The CDR3 has 14 residues. V gave up 1 base and J gave up 0 bases, with 4 bases separating them. CDR1 and CDR2 from the germline V gene are LNHNV and YYDKDF (reference sequence). CDR3 DNA sequence: TGTGCCACCAGCAGAGGGGTCTCTGGAAACACCATATATTTT. Translating gives CATSRGVSGNTIYF.

The chain recombines TRBV7-9 with TRBJ1-2; D unclear. The CDR3 has 11 residues. Deletions cut 5 bases from V and 8 bases from J, with 9 bases between. The germline V gene has CDR1 SEHNR and CDR2 FQNEAQ (reference sequence). The CDR3 DNA reads TGTGCCAGCAGCGCAACGCAGGGCTACACCTTC. Its translation: CASSATQGYTF.